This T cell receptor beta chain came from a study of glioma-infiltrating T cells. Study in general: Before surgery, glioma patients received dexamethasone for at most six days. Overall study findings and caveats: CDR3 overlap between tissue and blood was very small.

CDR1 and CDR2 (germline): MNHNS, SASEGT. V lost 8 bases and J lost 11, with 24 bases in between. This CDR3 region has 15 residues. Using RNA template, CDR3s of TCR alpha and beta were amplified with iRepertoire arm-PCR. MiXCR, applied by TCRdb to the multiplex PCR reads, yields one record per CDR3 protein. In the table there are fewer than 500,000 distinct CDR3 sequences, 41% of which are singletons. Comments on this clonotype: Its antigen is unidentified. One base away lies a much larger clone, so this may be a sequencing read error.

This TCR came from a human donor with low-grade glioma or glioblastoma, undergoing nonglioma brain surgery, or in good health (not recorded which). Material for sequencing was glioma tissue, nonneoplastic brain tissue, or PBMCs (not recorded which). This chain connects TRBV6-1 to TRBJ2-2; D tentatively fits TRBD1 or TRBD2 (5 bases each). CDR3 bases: TGTGCCAGCCGATTGGGACGGGGCTTACTTGGTGAGCTGTTTTTT. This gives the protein CASRLGRGLLGELFF.